Given below is one T cell receptor beta chain in context. The entry originates in a study of cytomegalovirus exposure and HLA in healthy donors. The PCR ran on 60 Vbeta and 13 Jbeta primers. TCRdb's table, derived via immunoSEQ multiplex PCR, lists solely in-frame clones and lacks some. The sample data list just over 40,000 clones. This sequence originates from a man under 40 in good health and CMV-seronegative. The sample was PBMCs.

Written as DNA, the CDR3 is TGTGCCAGCTCACCGGGCCCCGGCAATCAGCCCCAGCATTTT. Encoded protein: CASSPGPGNQPQHF. V usage is TRBV18 and J usage is TRBJ1-5; D gene uncertain. This CDR3 spans 14 amino acids. Germline CDR1 KGHSH, CDR2 LQKENI. The V end was cut by 3 bases, the J end by 2 bases, with 8 bases between.